This TCR beta chain was profiled in a study of cytomegalovirus exposure and HLA in healthy donors. Across the whole study: Samples from HLA-typed donors yielded about 85 million unique TCRs in an early data release.

Comment on this clone: Its target is unknown.

Study observations and caveats: Researchers left out some V segments, among them TRBV6-2 and TRBV6-3, as indistinguishable. Altogether, 170 or so TCR beta chains were recorded as cytomegalovirus-associated. Immune exposure data for these donors was limited to CMV serostatus.

Trimming took 4 bases from V and 1 from J, leaving 7 bases between them. This CDR3 has 13 residues. Germline V gives CDR1 SGHNT, CDR2 YYREEE (reference sequence). Use of 60 Vbeta and 13 Jbeta primers characterized the PCR. Clones were sequenced by immunoSEQ multiplex PCR, and TCRdb holds only the in-frame ones, with some missing. The repertoire has around 91,000 clones, approximately 78% of them found once; the top ten carry 4.5% to 5.5%. The genes are TRBV5-4 and TRBJ2-3; unclear D gene. The specimen sequenced was PBMCs. This clonotype was sampled from a woman in her thirties or forties in good health and CMV-seropositive. The CDR3 protein is CASSNRGTDTQYF. The CDR3 DNA follows: TGTGCCAGCAGCAATAGAGGCACAGATACGCAGTATTTT.